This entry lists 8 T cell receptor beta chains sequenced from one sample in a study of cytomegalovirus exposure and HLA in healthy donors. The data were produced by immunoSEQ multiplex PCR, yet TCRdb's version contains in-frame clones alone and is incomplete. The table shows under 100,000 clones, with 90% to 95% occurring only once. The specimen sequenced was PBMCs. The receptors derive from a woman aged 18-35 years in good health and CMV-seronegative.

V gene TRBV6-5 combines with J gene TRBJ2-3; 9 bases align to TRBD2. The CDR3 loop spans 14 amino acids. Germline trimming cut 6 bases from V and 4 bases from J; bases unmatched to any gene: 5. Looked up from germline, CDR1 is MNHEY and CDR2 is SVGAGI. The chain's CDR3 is CASSPSGNADTQYF. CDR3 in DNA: TGTGCCAGCAGCCCTAGCGGGAATGCAGATACGCAGTATTTT.

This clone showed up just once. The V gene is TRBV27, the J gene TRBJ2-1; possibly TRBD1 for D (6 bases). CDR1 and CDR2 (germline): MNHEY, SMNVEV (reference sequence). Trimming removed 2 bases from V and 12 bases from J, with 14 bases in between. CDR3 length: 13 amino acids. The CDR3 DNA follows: TGTGCCAGCAGTTTAGGGGGCGGTACGGGGCAGTTCTTC. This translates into CASSLGGGTGQFF.

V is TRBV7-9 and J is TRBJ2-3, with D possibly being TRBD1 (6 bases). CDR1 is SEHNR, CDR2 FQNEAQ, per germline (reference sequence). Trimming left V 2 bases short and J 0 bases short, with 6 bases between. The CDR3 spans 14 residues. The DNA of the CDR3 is TGTGCCAGCAGCTTAACAGGGAGCACAGATACGCAGTATTTT. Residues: CASSLTGSTDTQYF.

CDR3 sequence (DNA): TGTGCCAGCAGTGGCACAGGGAACTATGGCTACACCTTC. The encoded protein is CASSGTGNYGYTF. The chain links TRBV2 to TRBJ1-2; perhaps TRBD1 as D (6 bases). The CDR3 has 13 residues. Trimming removed 4 bases at V and 2 bases at J, with 8 bases between. Germline V gene sequence: CDR1 SNHLY, CDR2 FYNNEI.

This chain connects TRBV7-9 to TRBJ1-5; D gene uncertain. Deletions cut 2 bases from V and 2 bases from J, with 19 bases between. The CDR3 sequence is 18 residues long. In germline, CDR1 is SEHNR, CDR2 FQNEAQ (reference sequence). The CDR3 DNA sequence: TGTGCCAGCAGCTTATTCGCTTCGGGTGATGTGGGCAATCAGCCCCAGCATTTT. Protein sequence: CASSLFASGDVGNQPQHF.

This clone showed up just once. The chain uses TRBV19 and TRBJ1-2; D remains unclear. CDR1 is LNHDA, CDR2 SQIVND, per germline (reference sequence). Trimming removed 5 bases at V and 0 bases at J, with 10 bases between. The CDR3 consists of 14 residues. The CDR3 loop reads CASSGEATNYGYTF. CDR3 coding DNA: TGTGCCAGTAGTGGGGAGGCCACTAACTATGGCTACACCTTC. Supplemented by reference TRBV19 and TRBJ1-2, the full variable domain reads DGGITQSPKYLFRKEGQNVTLSCEQNLNHDAMYWYRQDPGQGLRLIYYSQIVNDFQKGDIAEGYSVSREKKESFPLTVTSAQKNPTAFYLCASSGEATNYGYTFGSGTRLTVV.

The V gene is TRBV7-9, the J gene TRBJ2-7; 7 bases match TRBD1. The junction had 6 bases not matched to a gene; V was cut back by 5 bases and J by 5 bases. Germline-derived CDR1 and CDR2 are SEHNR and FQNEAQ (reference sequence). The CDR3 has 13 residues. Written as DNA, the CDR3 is TGTGCCAGCAGCCGACAGGGTACGAACGAGCAGTACTTC. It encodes CASSRQGTNEQYF. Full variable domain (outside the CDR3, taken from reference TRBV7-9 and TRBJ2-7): DTGVSQNPRHKITKRGQNVTFRCDPISEHNRLYWYRQTLGQGPEFLTYFQNEAQLEKSRLLSDRFSAERPKGSFSTLEIQRTEQGDSAMYLCASSRQGTNEQYFGPGTRLTVT.

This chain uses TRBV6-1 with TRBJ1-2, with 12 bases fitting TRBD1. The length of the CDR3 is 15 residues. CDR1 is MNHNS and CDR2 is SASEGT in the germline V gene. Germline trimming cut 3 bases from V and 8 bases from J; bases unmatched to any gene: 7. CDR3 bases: TGTGCCAGCAGTGACAGTATCGGGACAGGGGGCGGCTACACCTTC. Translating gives CASSDSIGTGGGYTF.